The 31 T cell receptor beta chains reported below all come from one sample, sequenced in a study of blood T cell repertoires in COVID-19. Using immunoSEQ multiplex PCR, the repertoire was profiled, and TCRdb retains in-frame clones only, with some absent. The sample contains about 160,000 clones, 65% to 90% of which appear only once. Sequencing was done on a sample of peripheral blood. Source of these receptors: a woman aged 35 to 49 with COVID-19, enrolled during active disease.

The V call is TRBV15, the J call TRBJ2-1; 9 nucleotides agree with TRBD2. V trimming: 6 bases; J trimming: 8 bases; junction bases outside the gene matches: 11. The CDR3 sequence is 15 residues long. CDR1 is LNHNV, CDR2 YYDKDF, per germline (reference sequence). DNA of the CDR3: TGTGCCACCAGTCTAGCGGGACTAGCTGGCCATGAGCAGTTCTTC. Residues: CATSLAGLAGHEQFF.

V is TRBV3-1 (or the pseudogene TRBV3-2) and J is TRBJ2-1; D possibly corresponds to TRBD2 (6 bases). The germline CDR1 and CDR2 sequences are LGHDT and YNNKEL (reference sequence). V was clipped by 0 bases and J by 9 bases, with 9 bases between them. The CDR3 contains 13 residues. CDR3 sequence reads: CASSQEQGGEQFF. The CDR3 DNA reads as TGTGCCAGCAGCCAAGAGCAGGGAGGTGAGCAGTTCTTC.

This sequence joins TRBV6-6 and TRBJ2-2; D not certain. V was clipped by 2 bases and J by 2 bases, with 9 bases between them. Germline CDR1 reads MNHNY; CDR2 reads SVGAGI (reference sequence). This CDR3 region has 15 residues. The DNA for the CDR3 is TGTGCCAGCAGTTACCGGAGAACCAACACCGGGGAGCTGTTTTTT. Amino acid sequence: CASSYRRTNTGELFF.

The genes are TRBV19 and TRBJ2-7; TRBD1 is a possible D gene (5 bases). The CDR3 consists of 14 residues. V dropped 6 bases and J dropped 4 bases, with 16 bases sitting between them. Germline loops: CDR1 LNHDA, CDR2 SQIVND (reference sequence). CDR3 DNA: TGTGCCAGTAGGCACGGACACTTTGGGTACGAGCAGTACGTC. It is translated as CASRHGHFGYEQYV.

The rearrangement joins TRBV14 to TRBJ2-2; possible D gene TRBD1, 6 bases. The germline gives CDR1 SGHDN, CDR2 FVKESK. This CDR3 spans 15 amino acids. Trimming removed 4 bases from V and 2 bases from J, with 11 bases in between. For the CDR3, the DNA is TGTGCCAGCAGCCCACAGGGATATAACACCGGGGAGCTGTTTTTT. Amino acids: CASSPQGYNTGELFF.

The CDR3 DNA follows: TGTGCCACCAGCAGGGCTCAGGTCTTGAACACTGAAGCTTTCTTT. As protein: CATSRAQVLNTEAFF. This chain uses TRBV15 with TRBJ1-1; D not resolved. The CDR3 spans 15 residues. CDR1 is LNHNV, CDR2 YYDKDF, per germline (reference sequence). Trimming removed 3 bases from V and 0 bases from J, with 11 bases in between.

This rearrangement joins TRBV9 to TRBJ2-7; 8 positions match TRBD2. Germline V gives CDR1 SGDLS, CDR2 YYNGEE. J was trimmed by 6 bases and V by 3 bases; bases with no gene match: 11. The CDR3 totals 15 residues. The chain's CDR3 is CASSATPGTSPEQYF. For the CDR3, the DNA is TGTGCCAGCAGCGCAACCCCGGGGACTAGTCCCGAGCAGTACTTC.

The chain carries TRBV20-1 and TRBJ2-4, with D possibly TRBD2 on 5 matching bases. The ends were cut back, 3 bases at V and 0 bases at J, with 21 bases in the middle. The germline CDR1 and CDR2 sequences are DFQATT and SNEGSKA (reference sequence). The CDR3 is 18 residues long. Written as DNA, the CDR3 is TGCAGTGCTAGTTCCGCAGAGGTGAGGGTTAAAGCCAAAAACATTCAGTACTTC. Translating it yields CSASSAEVRVKAKNIQYF.

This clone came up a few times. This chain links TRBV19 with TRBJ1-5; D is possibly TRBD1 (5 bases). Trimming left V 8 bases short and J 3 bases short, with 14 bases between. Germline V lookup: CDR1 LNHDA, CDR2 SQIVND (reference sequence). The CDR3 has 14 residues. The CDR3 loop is CASSATVINQPQHF. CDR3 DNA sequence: TGTGCCAGTTCCGCGACAGTGATCAATCAGCCCCAGCATTTT.

The CDR3 sequence is CANSGDTEAFF. CDR3 coding DNA: TGTGCCAACTCAGGGGACACTGAAGCTTTCTTT. This sequence joins TRBV2 and TRBJ1-1; weak D call: TRBD1 (6 bases). This CDR3 is 11 amino acids long. CDR1 is SNHLY and CDR2 is FYNNEI in the germline V gene. V was cut by 10 bases and J by 3 bases, with 9 bases left in between.

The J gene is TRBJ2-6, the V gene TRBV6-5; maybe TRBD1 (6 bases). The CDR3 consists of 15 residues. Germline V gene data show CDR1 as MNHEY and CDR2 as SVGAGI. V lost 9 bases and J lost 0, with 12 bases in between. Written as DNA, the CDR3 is TGTGCCAGTAAAAGGGGGAACTCTGGGGCCAACGTCCTGACTTTC. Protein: CASKRGNSGANVLTF.

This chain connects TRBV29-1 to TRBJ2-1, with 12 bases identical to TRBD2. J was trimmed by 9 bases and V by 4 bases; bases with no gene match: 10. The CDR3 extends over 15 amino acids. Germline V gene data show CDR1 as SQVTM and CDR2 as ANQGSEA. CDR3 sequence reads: CSVVLAGGAPGEQFF. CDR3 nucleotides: TGCAGCGTTGTACTAGCGGGGGGCGCACCCGGTGAGCAGTTCTTC.

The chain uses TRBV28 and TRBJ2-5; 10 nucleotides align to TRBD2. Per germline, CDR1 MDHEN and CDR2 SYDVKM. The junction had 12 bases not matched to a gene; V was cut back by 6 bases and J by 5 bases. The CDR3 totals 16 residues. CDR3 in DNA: TGTGCCAGCAGACCAAATCTAGCGGGAGTCCGTGAGACCCAGTACTTC. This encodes CASRPNLAGVRETQYF. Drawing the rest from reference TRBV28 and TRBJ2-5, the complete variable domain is DVKVTQSSRYLVKRTGEKVFLECVQDMDHENMFWYRQDPGLGLRLIYFSYDVKMKEKGDIPEGYSVSREKKERFSLILESASTNQTSMYLCASRPNLAGVRETQYFGPGTRLLVL.

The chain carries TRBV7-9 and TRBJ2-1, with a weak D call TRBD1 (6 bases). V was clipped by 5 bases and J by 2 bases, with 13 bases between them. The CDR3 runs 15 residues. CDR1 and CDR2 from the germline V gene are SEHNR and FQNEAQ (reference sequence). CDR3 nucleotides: TGTGCCAGCAGCACGACAGGATCCACCTACAATGAGCAGTTCTTC. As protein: CASSTTGSTYNEQFF.

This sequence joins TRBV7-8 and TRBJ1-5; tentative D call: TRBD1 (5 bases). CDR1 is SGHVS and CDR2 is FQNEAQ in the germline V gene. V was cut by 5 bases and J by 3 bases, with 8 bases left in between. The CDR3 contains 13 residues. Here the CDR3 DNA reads TGTGCCAGCAGCCGACAGAACAATCAGCCCCAGCATTTT. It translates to CASSRQNNQPQHF.

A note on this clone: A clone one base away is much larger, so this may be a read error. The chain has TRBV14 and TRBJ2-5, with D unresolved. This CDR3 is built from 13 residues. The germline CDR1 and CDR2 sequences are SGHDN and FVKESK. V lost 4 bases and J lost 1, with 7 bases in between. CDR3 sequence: CASSLTLQETQYF. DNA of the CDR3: TGTGCCAGCAGCCTGACACTCCAAGAGACCCAGTACTTC.

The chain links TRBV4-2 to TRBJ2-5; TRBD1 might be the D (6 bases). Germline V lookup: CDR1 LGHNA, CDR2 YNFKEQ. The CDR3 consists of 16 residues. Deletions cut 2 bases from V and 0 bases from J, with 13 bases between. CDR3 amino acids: CASSQYMGADQETQYF. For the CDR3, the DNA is TGTGCCAGCAGCCAATACATGGGGGCGGACCAAGAGACCCAGTACTTC.

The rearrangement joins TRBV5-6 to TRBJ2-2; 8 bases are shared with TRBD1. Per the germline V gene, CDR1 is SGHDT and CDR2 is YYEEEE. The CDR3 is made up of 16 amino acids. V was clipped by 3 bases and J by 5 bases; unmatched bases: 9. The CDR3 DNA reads TGTGCCAGCAGCTCACTTACCGGGACAGGTACCGGGGAGCTGTTTTTT. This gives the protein CASSSLTGTGTGELFF.

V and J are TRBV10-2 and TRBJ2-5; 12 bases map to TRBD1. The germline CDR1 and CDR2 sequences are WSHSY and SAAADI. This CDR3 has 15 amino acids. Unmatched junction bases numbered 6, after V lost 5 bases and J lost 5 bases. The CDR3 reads CASSPGQGAGETQYF. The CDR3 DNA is TGCGCCAGCAGTCCGGGACAGGGGGCTGGGGAGACCCAGTACTTC.

CDR3: CASSGQGIDEQFF. In nucleotides, the CDR3 is TGTGCCAGCTCAGGTCAGGGTATCGATGAGCAGTTCTTC. The J gene is TRBJ2-1, the V gene TRBV18, with D possibly being TRBD1 (5 bases). CDR3 size: 13 residues. In germline, CDR1 is KGHSH, CDR2 LQKENI. With 5 bases removed from V and 8 bases from J, the gap between germline ends came to 13 bases.

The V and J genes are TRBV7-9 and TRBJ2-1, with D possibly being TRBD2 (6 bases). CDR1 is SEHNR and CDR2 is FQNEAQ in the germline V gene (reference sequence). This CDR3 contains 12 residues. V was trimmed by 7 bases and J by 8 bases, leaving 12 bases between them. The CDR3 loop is CASTLWGDEQFF. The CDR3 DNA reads TGTGCCAGCACCCTGTGGGGGGATGAGCAGTTCTTC.

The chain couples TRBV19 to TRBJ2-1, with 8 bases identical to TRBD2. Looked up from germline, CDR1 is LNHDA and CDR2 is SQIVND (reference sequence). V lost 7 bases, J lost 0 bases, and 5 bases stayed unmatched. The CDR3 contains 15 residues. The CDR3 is CASNFGGASYNEQFF. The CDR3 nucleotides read TGTGCCAGTAACTTCGGGGGGGCCTCCTACAATGAGCAGTTCTTC. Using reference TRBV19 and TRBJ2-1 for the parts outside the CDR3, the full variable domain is DGGITQSPKYLFRKEGQNVTLSCEQNLNHDAMYWYRQDPGQGLRLIYYSQIVNDFQKGDIAEGYSVSREKKESFPLTVTSAQKNPTAFYLCASNFGGASYNEQFFGPGTRLTVL.

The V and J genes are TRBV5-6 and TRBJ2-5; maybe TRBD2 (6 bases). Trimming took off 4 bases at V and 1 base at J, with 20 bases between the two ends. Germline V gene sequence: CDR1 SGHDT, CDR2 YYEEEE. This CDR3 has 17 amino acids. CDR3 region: CASSVAFPGLGQETQYF. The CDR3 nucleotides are TGTGCCAGCAGCGTTGCATTCCCGGGACTGGGCCAAGAGACCCAGTACTTC.

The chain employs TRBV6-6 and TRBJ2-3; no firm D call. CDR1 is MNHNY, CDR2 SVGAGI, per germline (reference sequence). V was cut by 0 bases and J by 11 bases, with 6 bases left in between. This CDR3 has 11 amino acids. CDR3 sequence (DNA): TGTGCCAGCAGTTACTCGCAGATGCAGTATTTT. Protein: CASSYSQMQYF.

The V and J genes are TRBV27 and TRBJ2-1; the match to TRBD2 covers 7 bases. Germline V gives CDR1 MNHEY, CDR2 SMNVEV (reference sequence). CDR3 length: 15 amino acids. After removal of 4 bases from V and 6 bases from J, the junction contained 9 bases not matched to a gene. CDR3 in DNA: TGTGCCAGCAGTTCTGGCGGGAGCGGGGTCAATGAGCAGTTCTTC. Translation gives CASSSGGSGVNEQFF.

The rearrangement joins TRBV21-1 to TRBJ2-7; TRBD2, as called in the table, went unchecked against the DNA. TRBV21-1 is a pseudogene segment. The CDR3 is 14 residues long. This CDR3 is CARSDGVPGYEQYF. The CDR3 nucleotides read TGTGCCAGGTCCGATGGAGTCCCGGGCTACGAGCAGTACTTC.

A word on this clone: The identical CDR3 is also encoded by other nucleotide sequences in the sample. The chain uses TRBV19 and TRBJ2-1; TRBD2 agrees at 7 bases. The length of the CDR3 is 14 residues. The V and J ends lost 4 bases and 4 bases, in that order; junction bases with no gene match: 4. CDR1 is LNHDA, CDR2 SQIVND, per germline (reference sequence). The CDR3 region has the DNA TGTGCCAGTAGTACGGCTAGCGGTTACAATGAGCAGTTCTTC. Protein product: CASSTASGYNEQFF.

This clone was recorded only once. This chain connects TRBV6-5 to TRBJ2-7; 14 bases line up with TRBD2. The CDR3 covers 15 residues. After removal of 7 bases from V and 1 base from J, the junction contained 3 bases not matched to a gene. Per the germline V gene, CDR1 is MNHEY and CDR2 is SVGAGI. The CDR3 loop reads CASTGTSGSSYEQYF. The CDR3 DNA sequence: TGTGCCAGCACCGGGACTAGCGGGAGTTCCTACGAGCAGTACTTC.

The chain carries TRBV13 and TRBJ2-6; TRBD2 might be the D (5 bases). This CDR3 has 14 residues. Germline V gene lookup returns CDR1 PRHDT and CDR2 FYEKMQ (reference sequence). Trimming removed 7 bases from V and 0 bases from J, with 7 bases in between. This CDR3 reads CASTRDSGANVLTF. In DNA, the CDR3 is TGTGCCAGCACCCGGGACTCTGGGGCCAACGTCCTGACTTTC.

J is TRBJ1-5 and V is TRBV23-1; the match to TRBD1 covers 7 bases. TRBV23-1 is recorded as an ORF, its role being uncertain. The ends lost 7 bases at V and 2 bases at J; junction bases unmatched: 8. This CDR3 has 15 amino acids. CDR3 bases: TGCGCCAGCACGCTAACAGGGGAATGCAATCAGCCCCAGCATTTT. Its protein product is CASTLTGECNQPQHF.

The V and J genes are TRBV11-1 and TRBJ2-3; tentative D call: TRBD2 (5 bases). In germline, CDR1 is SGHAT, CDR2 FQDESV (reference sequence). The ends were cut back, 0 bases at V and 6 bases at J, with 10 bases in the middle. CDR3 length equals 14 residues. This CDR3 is CASSLARRSDTQYF. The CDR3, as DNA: TGTGCCAGCAGCTTAGCGAGGAGGTCGGATACGCAGTATTTT.